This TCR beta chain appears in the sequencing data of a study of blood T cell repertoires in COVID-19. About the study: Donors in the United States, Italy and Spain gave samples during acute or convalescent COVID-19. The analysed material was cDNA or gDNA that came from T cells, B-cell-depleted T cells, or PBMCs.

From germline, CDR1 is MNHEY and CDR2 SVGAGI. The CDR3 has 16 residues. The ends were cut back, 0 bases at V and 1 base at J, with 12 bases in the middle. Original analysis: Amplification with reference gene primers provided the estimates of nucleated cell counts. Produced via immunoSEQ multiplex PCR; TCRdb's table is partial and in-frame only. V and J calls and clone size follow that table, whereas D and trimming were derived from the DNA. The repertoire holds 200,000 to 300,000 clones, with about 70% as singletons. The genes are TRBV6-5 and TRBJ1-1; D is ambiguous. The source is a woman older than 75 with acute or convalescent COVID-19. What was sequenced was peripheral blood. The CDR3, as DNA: TGTGCCAGCAGTTACTCCCCCATGGGCAGGAACACTGAAGCTTTCTTT. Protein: CASSYSPMGRNTEAFF.